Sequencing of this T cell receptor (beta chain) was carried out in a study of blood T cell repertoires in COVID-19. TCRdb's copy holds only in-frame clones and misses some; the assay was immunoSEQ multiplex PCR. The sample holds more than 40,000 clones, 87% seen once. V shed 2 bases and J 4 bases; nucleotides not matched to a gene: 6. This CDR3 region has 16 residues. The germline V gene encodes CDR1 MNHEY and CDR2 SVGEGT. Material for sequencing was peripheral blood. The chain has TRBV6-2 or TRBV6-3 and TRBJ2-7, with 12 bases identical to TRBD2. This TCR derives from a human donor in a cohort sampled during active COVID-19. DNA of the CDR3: TGTGCCAGCAGTTACGATGGGACTAGCGGGTTTTACGAGCAGTACTTC. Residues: CASSYDGTSGFYEQYF.